This T cell receptor (beta chain) was profiled in a study of tumor and adjacent non-tumor tissue in lung cancer. Study-wide results and caveats: Compared with tumor, normal lung showed significantly lower TCR diversity. Shorter survival was associated with higher TCR diversity in tumors.

This sample's RNA came from whole unsorted tissue. The normal lung tissue was taken more than 3 cm from the tumor edge. Chemotherapy-naive patients with new lung cancer underwent thoracic surgery in China, August–November 2014. V shed 11 bases and J shed 4 bases, with 17 bases lying between them. This CDR3 region has 13 residues. Germline values: CDR1 MNHEY, CDR2 SVGAGI. In regard to this clonotype: The antigen is undetermined.

Three rounds of nested PCR, following a modified ARM-PCR protocol, produced the TCRbeta library. MiXCR was run by TCRdb on the multiplex PCR reads, yielding one entry per CDR3 protein. The repertoire holds about 100,000 distinct CDR3 sequences, with around three fifths as singletons. The sequenced sample was distant non-tumor lung tissue. This sequence joins TRBV6-5 and TRBJ1-1; TRBD1 is a possible D gene (5 bases). The sequence came from a man in his thirties or forties with non-small cell lung cancer. CDR3 nucleotides: TGTGCCGTCAGTCCGGGACGGTTCACTGAAGCTTTCTTT. The encoded protein is CAVSPGRFTEAFF.